Following are 18 T cell receptor beta chains from one sample sequenced in a study of blood T cell repertoires in COVID-19. Here immunoSEQ multiplex PCR was the method, and the copy in TCRdb shows in-frame clones only, minus some. The table includes roughly 150,000 clones, around 87% detected once. The source material was peripheral blood. The receptors stem from a woman aged 70-85 years with COVID-19, enrolled during active disease.

The chain is built from TRBV5-5 and TRBJ1-3; no definite D call. The V gene's germline CDR1 is SGHKS and CDR2 YYEKEE (reference sequence). Between the trimmed V and J ends, which lost 0 bases and 0 bases, there was a span of 7 bases. This CDR3 is built from 15 residues. The DNA for the CDR3 is TGTGCCAGCAGCTTGGCGGACTTCTCTGGAAACACCATATATTTT. Its protein is CASSLADFSGNTIYF.

CDR3 in DNA: TGCGCCAGCAGCCTCGACACCGGGGAGCTGTTTTTT. It codes for CASSLDTGELFF. This rearrangement joins TRBV10-2 to TRBJ2-2; D gene uncertain. Germline CDR1 reads WSHSY; CDR2 reads SAAADI. The V gene lost 6 bases and the J gene lost 3 bases, with 5 bases spanning the gap. The CDR3 has 12 amino acids.

V gene TRBV5-1 combines with J gene TRBJ2-2, with 9 bases fitting TRBD2. Germline V gene lookup returns CDR1 SGHRS and CDR2 YFSETQ. V lost 6 bases and J lost 9; bases outside the gene matches: 12. CDR3 length: 15 residues. The chain's CDR3 is CASKSGTSPTRELFF. CDR3 nucleotides: TGCGCCAGCAAGAGTGGGACTAGCCCTACCAGGGAGCTGTTTTTT.

The V call is TRBV15, the J call TRBJ2-3, with D tentatively TRBD2 (6 bases). Germline-derived CDR1 and CDR2 are LNHNV and YYDKDF (reference sequence). CDR3 size: 16 residues. Trimming left V 1 base short and J 1 base short, with 12 bases between. The CDR3 nucleotides are TGTGCCACCAGCAGAGGGGCGGGACTTCGCACAGATACGCAGTATTTT. It is translated as CATSRGAGLRTDTQYF.

This clone was observed a single time. The chain employs TRBV2 and TRBJ1-3, with a weak D call TRBD1 (5 bases). There are 14 residues in the CDR3. Looked up from germline, CDR1 is SNHLY and CDR2 is FYNNEI. Between the trimmed V and J ends, which lost 2 bases and 4 bases, there was a span of 9 bases. The CDR3 DNA sequence: TGTGCCAGCAGTGAATCAGGGAGGGGAAACACCATATATTTT. Protein product: CASSESGRGNTIYF.

This sequence joins TRBV7-9 and TRBJ1-2; TRBD1 is a possible D gene (5 bases). Trimming shortened V by 1 base and J by 4 bases, and 16 bases separated the two germline ends. Germline V lookup: CDR1 SEHNR, CDR2 FQNEAQ (reference sequence). This CDR3 has 16 residues. Here the CDR3 reads CASSLVTVVTAYGYTF. The CDR3 nucleotides are TGTGCCAGCAGCTTAGTAACGGTCGTGACAGCCTATGGCTACACCTTC.

The V call is TRBV10-3, the J call TRBJ2-3; 7 positions agree with TRBD2. The ends lost 0 bases at V and 11 bases at J; junction bases unmatched: 8. CDR3 length: 14 amino acids. CDR1 and CDR2 (germline): ENHRY, SYGVKD. CDR3 residues: CAISESSVEREQYF. CDR3 sequence (DNA): TGTGCCATCAGTGAGTCGAGTGTGGAGCGGGAGCAGTATTTT.

The V call is TRBV30, the J call TRBJ1-2; TRBD1 aligns across 7 bases. CDR1 and CDR2 from the germline V gene are GTSNPN and SVGIG (reference sequence). The CDR3 is made up of 14 amino acids. The trim removed 8 bases at V and 5 bases at J, leaving 14 bases unmatched. Here the CDR3 reads CAVTPGQSFYGYTF. For the CDR3, the DNA is TGTGCCGTCACTCCGGGACAGAGCTTTTATGGCTACACCTTC.

The CDR3 DNA is TGTGCCAGTAGTACCCGTCGGGAGGGGGCGAGTAACTATGGCTACACCTTC. Translated: CASSTRREGASNYGYTF. V gene TRBV19 combines with J gene TRBJ1-2; 7 bases fit TRBD1. Per germline, CDR1 LNHDA and CDR2 SQIVND (reference sequence). The CDR3 is 17 residues long. V lost 4 bases, J lost 1 base, and 12 bases stayed unmatched.

The chain carries TRBV5-1 and TRBJ1-1, with a possible D match to TRBD1 (6 bases). The CDR3 length is 17 residues. The ends were cut back, 1 base at V and 0 bases at J, with 16 bases in the middle. Looked up from germline, CDR1 is SGHRS and CDR2 is YFSETQ. The CDR3 reads CASSLITGTYMNTEAFF. CDR3 nucleotides: TGCGCCAGCAGCTTGATCACCGGGACATATATGAACACTGAAGCTTTCTTT.

This chain links TRBV4-1 with TRBJ2-3, with D perhaps matching TRBD1 (5 bases). The CDR3 consists of 18 residues. Per germline, CDR1 MGHRA and CDR2 YSYEKL. Trimming stripped 1 base from V and 4 bases from J, with 21 bases between. The CDR3 region is CASSQGGARSSLSDTQYF. The CDR3 DNA is TGCGCCAGCAGCCAAGGTGGGGCCAGGTCATCCCTCTCAGATACGCAGTATTTT.

This clone occurred a few times. The chain combines TRBV21-1 with TRBJ2-1; the table's TRBD2 call for D was not verified on the DNA. TRBV21-1 is a documented pseudogene. The CDR3 runs to 15 residues. The CDR3 coding sequence is TGTGCCAGCAGAGAGATTCTGTTAACCTACAATGAGCAGTTCTTC. Translated: CASREILLTYNEQFF.

The chain joins TRBV5-5 to TRBJ2-3; D perhaps matches TRBD2 (7 bases). The CDR3 runs to 16 residues. Germline CDR1 is SGHKS and CDR2 is YYEKEE (reference sequence). Between the trimmed V and J ends, which lost 3 bases and 0 bases, there was a span of 14 bases. The CDR3 region has the DNA TGTGCCAGCAGCTATCGGGGGGCCCTTAGCACAGATACGCAGTATTTT. The encoded protein is CASSYRGALSTDTQYF.

This clone was recorded only once. The V and J genes are TRBV19 and TRBJ1-1; D perhaps matches TRBD1 (6 bases). Germline V gene lookup returns CDR1 LNHDA and CDR2 SQIVND (reference sequence). The CDR3 covers 15 residues. Trimming took 6 bases from V and 7 from J, leaving 21 bases between them. The CDR3 DNA sequence: TGTGCCAGTAGCTATCAACCCACAGGGATGGATGAAGCTTTCTTT. Translated, it gives CASSYQPTGMDEAFF.

This rearrangement joins TRBV9 to TRBJ2-1; D possibly corresponds to TRBD1 (6 bases). This CDR3 has 14 residues. CDR1 and CDR2 (germline): SGDLS, YYNGEE. The V end was cut by 4 bases, the J end by 1 base, with 9 bases between. This CDR3 reads CASSRGGSYNEQFF. The CDR3 DNA reads as TGTGCCAGCAGCCGAGGGGGTTCCTACAATGAGCAGTTCTTC.

The chain uses TRBV3-1 (or the pseudogene TRBV3-2) and TRBJ2-7; possibly TRBD2 for D (5 bases). CDR1 and CDR2 from the germline V gene are LGHDT and YNNKEL (reference sequence). The CDR3 is made up of 13 amino acids. With 1 base removed from V and 2 bases from J, the gap between germline ends came to 6 bases. The CDR3 DNA is TGTGCCAGCAGCCAAGCCGGGACCTACGAGCAGTACTTC. Translating it yields CASSQAGTYEQYF.

The rearrangement links TRBV5-4 to TRBJ1-2; 11 bases agree with TRBD1. The V and J ends lost 4 bases and 4 bases, in that order; junction bases with no gene match: 6. Germline V gives CDR1 SGHNT, CDR2 YYREEE (reference sequence). The CDR3 spans 15 residues. The CDR3 loop is CASSPDRGLGYGYTF. In nucleotides, the CDR3 is TGTGCCAGCAGCCCGGACAGGGGGCTTGGCTATGGCTACACCTTC.

There are a few counts of this clone. This chain connects TRBV5-1 to TRBJ2-7; TRBD2 is a possible D gene (5 bases). V lost 0 bases, J lost 7 bases, and 17 bases lay in between. The CDR3 covers 15 residues. Looked up from germline, CDR1 is SGHRS and CDR2 is YFSETQ. The CDR3, as DNA: TGCGCCAGCAGCTTGGCCCGAGGGTATTCGGGAGAGCAGTACTTC. Translated: CASSLARGYSGEQYF.